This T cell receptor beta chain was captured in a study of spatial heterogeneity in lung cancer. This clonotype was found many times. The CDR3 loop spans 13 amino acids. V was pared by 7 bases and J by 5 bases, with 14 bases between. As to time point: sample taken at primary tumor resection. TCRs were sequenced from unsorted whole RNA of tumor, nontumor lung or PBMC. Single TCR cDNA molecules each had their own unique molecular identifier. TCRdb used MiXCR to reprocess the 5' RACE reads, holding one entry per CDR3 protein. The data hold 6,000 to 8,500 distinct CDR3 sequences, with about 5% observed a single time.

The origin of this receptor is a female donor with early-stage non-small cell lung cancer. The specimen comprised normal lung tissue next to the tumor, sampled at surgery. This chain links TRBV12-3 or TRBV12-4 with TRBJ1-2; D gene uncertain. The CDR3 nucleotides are TGTGCCAGCACCCCGGGGAGGCCTTATGGCTACACCTTC. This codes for CASTPGRPYGYTF.